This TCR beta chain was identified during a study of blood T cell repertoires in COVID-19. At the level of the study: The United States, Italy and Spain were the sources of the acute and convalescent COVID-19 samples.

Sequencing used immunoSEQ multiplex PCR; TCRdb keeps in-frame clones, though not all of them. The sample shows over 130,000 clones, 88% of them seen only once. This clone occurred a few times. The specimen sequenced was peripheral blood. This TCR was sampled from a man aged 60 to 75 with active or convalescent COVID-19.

CDR3: CATSDPADRPYEQYF. The CDR3 DNA reads TGTGCCACCAGTGATCCAGCTGACAGGCCCTACGAGCAGTACTTC. This chain connects TRBV24-1 to TRBJ2-7; perhaps TRBD1 as D (6 bases). Germline V gene lookup returns CDR1 KGHDR and CDR2 SFDVKD. The CDR3 spans 15 residues. V was trimmed by 3 bases and J by 2 bases, leaving 13 bases between them.